The present entry profiles one TCR beta chain with its context. The data originate from a study of Ad26.COV2.S vaccination and SARS-CoV-2 variants. Data came from immunoSEQ multiplex PCR; TCRdb stores just in-frame clones and leaves some out. Among approximately 250,000 clones listed, 70% to 90% were seen once. Treatment noted: around 19 received Ad26.COV2.S at low or high dose, single or two shots; 5 received placebo; per-sample allocation not given. Vaccine and placebo recipients were sampled on day 63 after the first injection. This material consisted of peripheral blood, taken in a trial of Ad26.COV2.S vaccine versus placebo. This receptor was identified in a person aged 18-60 years who received the Ad26.COV2.S COVID-19 vaccine or a placebo.

CDR3 residues: CAWSRGARNTEAFF. CDR3 sequence (DNA): TGTGCCTGGAGTCGGGGGGCGCGAAACACTGAAGCTTTCTTT. V usage is TRBV30 and J usage is TRBJ1-1; tentative D call: TRBD1 (6 bases). The V gene lost 2 bases and the J gene lost 2 bases, with 12 bases spanning the gap. CDR1 and CDR2 (germline): GTSNPN, SVGIG (reference sequence). The CDR3 totals 14 residues.